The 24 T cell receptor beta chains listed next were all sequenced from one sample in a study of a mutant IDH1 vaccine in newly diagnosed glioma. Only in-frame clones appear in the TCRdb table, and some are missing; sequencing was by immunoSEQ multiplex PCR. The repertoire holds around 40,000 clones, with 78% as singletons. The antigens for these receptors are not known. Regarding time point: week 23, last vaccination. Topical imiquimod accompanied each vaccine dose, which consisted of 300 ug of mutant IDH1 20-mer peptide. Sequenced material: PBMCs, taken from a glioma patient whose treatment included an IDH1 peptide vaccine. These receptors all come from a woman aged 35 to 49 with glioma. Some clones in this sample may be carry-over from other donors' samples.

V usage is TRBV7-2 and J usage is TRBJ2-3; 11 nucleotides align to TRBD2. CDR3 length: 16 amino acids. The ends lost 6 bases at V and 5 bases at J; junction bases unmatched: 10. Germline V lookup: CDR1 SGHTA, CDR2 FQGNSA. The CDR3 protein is CASRYRLAGTEDTQYF. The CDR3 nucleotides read TGTGCCAGCAGGTACAGACTAGCGGGGACAGAAGATACGCAGTATTTT.

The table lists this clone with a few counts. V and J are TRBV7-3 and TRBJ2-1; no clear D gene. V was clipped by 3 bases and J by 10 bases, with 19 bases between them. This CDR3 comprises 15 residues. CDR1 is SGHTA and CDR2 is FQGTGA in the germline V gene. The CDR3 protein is CASSFAGPPKGEQFF. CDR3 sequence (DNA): TGTGCCAGCAGCTTCGCCGGGCCTCCCAAAGGGGAGCAGTTCTTC.

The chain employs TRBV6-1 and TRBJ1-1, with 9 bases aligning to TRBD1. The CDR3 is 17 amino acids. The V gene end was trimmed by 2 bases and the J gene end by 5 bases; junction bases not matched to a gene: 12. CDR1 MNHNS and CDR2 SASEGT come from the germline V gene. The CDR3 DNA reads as TGTGCCAGCAGTGAATGGGGGACAGGGAGACCGGAGACTGAAGCTTTCTTT. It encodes CASSEWGTGRPETEAFF.

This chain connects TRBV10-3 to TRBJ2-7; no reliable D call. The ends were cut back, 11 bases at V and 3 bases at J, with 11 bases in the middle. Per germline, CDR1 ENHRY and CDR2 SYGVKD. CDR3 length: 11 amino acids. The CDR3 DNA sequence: TGTGCCTCCGCCACCGGCTACGAGCAGTACTTC. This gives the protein CASATGYEQYF.

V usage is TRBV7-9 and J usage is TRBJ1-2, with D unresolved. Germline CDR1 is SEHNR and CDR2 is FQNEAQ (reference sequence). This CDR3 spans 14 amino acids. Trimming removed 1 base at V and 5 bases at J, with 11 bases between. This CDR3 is CASSLEVDSYGYTF. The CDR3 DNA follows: TGTGCCAGCAGCTTAGAGGTGGATAGTTATGGCTACACCTTC.

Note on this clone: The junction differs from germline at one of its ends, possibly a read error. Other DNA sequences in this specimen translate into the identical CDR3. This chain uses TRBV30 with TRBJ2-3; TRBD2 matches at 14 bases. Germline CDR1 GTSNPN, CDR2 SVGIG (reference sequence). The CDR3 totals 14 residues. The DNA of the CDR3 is TGTGCCTGGGGACTAGCGGGGGGTATAGATACGCAGTACTTT. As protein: CAWGLAGGIDTQYF.

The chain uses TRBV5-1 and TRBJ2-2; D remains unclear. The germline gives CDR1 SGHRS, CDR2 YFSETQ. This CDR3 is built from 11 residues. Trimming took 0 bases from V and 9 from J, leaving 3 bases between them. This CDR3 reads CASSLARELFF. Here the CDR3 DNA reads TGCGCCAGCAGCTTGGCCCGGGAGCTGTTTTTT. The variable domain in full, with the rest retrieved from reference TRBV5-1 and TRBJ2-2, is KAGVTQTPRYLIKTRGQQVTLSCSPISGHRSVSWYQQTPGQGLQFLFEYFSETQRNKGNFPGRFSGRQFSNSRSEMNVSTLELGDSALYLCASSLARELFFGEGSRLTVL.

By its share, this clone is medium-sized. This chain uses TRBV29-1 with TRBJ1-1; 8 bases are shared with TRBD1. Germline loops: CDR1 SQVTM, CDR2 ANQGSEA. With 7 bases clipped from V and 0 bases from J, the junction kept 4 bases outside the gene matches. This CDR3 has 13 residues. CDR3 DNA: TGCAGCGCGGACAGGGACATGAACACTGAAGCTTTCTTT. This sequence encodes CSADRDMNTEAFF.

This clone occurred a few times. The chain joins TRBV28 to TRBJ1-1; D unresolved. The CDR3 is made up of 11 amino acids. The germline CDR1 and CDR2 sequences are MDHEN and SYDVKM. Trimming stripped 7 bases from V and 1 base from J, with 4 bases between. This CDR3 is CASTQNTEAFF. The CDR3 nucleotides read TGTGCCAGCACCCAGAACACTGAAGCTTTCTTT.

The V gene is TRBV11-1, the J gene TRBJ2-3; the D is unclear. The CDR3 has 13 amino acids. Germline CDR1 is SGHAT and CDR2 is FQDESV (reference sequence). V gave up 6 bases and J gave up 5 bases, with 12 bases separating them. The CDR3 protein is CASRLAGRDTQYF. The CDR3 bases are TGTGCCAGCAGATTGGCCGGGCGAGATACGCAGTATTTT.

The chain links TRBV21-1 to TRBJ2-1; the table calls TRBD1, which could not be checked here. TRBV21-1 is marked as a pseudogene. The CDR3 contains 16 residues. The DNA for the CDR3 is TGTGCCAGCAGCGCCCACAGGGGGAGCGGTGGCGATGAGCAGTTCTTC. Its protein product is CASSAHRGSGGDEQFF.

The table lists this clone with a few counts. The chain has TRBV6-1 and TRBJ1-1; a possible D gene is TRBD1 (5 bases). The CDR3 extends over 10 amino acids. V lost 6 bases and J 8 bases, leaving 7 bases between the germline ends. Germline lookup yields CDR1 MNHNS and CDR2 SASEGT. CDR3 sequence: CASRGLEAFF. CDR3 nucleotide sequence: TGTGCCAGCAGGGGACTAGAAGCTTTCTTT.

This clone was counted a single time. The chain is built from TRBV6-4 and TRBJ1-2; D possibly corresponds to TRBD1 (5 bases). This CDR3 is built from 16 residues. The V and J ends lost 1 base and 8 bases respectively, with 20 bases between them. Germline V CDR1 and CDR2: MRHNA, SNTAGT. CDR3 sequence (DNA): TGTGCCAGCAGTGACTTAGTTACCGGGACCCGATACGGCTACACCTTC. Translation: CASSDLVTGTRYGYTF.

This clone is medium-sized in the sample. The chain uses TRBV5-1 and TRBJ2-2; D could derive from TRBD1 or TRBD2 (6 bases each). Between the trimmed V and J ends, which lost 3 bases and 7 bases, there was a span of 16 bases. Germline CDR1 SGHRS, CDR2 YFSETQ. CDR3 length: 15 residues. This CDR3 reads CASSWGLDSGGELFF. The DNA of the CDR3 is TGCGCCAGCAGCTGGGGACTGGACAGTGGCGGGGAGCTGTTTTTT.

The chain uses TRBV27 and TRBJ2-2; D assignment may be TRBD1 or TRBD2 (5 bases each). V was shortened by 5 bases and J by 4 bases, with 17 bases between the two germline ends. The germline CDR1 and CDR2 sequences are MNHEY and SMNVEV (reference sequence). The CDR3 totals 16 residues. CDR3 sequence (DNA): TGTGCCAGCAGTCCATATGCGCCGGGGCCCACCGGGGAGCTGTTTTTT. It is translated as CASSPYAPGPTGELFF.

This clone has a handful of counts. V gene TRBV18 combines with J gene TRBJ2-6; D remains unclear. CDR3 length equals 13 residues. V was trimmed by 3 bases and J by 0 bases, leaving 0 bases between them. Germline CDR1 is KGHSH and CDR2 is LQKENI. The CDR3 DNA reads TGTGCCAGCTCACCCTCTGGGGCCAACGTCCTGACTTTC. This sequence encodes CASSPSGANVLTF.

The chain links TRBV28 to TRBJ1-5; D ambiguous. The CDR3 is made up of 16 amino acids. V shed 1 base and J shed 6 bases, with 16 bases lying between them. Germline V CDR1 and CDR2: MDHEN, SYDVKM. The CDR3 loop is CASSLFWADTGQPQHF. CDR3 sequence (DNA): TGTGCCAGCAGTTTATTTTGGGCCGATACGGGTCAGCCCCAGCATTTT.

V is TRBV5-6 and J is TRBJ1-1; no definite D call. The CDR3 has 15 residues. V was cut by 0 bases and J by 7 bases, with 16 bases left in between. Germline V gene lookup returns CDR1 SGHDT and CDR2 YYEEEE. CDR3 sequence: CASSLAFSRFNEAFF. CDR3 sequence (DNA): TGTGCCAGCAGCTTGGCATTTAGTAGGTTTAATGAAGCTTTCTTT.

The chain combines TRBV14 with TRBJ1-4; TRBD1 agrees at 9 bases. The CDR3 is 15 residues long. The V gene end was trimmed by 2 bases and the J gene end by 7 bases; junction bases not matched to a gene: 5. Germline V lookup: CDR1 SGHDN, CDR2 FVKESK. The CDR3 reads CASSQRQGVLEKLFF. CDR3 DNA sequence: TGTGCCAGCAGCCAACGACAGGGGGTCCTTGAAAAACTGTTTTTT.

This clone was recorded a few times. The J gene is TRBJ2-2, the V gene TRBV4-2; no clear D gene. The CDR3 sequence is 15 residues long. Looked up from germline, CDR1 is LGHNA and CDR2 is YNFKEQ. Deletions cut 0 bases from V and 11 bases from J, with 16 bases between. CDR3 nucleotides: TGTGCCAGCAGCCAAGAAGGTAAACGGTCGAGAGAGCTGTTTTTT. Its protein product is CASSQEGKRSRELFF.

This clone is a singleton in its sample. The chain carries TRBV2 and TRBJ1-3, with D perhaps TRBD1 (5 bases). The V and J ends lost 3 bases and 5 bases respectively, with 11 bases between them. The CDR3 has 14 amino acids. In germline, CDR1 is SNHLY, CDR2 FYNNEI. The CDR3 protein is CASSESGDRNTIYF. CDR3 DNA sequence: TGTGCCAGCAGTGAGTCGGGGGATAGAAACACCATATATTTT.

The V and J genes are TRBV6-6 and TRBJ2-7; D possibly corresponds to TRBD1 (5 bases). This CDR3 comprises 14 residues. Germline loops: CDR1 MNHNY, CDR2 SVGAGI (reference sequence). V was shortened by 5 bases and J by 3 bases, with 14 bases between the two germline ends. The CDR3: CASSPDRNNYEQYF. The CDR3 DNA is TGTGCCAGCAGTCCTGACAGAAACAACTACGAGCAGTACTTC.

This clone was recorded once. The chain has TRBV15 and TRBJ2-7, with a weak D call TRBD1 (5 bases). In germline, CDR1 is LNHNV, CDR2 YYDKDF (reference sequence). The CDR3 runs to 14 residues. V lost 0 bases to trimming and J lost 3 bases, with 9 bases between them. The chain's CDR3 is CATSRDIGHYEQYF. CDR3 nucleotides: TGTGCCACCAGCAGAGATATCGGACACTACGAGCAGTACTTC.

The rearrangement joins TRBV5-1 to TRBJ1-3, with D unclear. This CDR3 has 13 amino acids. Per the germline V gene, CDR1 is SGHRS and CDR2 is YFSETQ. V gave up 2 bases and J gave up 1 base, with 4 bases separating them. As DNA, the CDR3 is TGCGCCAGCAGCTTAGGTTCTGGAAACACCATATATTTT. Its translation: CASSLGSGNTIYF.